This T cell receptor beta chain comes out of a study of cytomegalovirus exposure and HLA in healthy donors. Study results and limitations: An apparent linkage of common viral pathogens to several of the most significant clusters emerged in a later analysis. Analysis was carried out at a later point, and it linked a missense DCLRE1C variant to TCR beta V- and J-gene trimming. Using the classifier, cytomegalovirus status was reportedly diagnosed with high specificity and sensitivity. Analyses of presence and absence presupposed an approximately uniform sequencing depth across donors.

Deletions cut 4 bases from V and 4 bases from J, with 7 bases between. Germline V gene sequence: CDR1 SGHAT, CDR2 FQDESV (reference sequence). This CDR3 spans 12 amino acids. The PCR contained 60 Vbeta and 13 Jbeta primers. Sequenced by immunoSEQ multiplex PCR; TCRdb stores in-frame clones only, minus some. The data hold about 85,000 clones, with around 66% observed a single time. A word on this clone: Its antigen remains unknown.

The sequenced material came from PBMCs. The source is a man younger than 45 in good health and CMV-seronegative. The chain carries TRBV11-1 and TRBJ1-1; no definite D call. CDR3 nucleotides: TGTGCCAGCAGCTACCTAGGCACTGAAGCTTTCTTT. Translation gives CASSYLGTEAFF.